A single sample gave rise to the 27 T cell receptor beta chains below, sequenced in a study of blood T cell repertoires in COVID-19. Assay: immunoSEQ multiplex PCR; the TCRdb copy retains only in-frame clones and omits some. The sample yields over 250,000 clones, 85% seen once. Specimen: peripheral blood. The receptors were sampled from a human donor in a cohort sampled during active COVID-19.

Here the CDR3 DNA reads TGCAGTGCTAGTCCCCCACGTAGCTCCTACAATGAGCAGTTCTTC. It translates to CSASPPRSSYNEQFF. The rearrangement links TRBV20-1 to TRBJ2-1; D is ambiguous. Germline CDR1 DFQATT, CDR2 SNEGSKA (reference sequence). Deletions cut 3 bases from V and 0 bases from J, with 12 bases between. The CDR3 spans 15 residues.

J is TRBJ1-4 and V is TRBV7-9, with TRBD1 matching over 9 bases. Germline assignment: CDR1 SEHNR and CDR2 FQNEAQ (reference sequence). The CDR3 loop spans 15 amino acids. V lost 3 bases to trimming and J lost 10 bases; unmatched junction nucleotides: 9. In DNA, the CDR3 is TGTGCCAGCAGCTTTCCGGGACAGGGAAAGAGAAAACTGTTTTTT. Its translation: CASSFPGQGKRKLFF.

The CDR3 nucleotides read TGTGCCAGCAGCTTGGGGGGAGGCGGCTACACCTTC. Amino acid sequence: CASSLGGGGYTF. The chain uses TRBV5-4 and TRBJ1-2; D call uncertain. V lost 0 bases to trimming and J lost 8 bases, with 8 bases between them. Germline V gene lookup returns CDR1 SGHNT and CDR2 YYREEE (reference sequence). This CDR3 is 12 amino acids long.

This rearrangement joins TRBV21-1 to TRBJ1-5; the table's D call TRBD1 went unverified against the DNA. TRBV21-1 is annotated as a pseudogene. CDR3 size: 15 residues. CDR3 nucleotides: TGTGCCAGCAGCTCCATAGCCGGACAGTATCAGCCCCAGCATTTT. Its protein product is CASSSIAGQYQPQHF.

V and J are TRBV28 and TRBJ1-5, with a possible D match to TRBD1 (5 bases). The germline gives CDR1 MDHEN, CDR2 SYDVKM. The ends were cut back, 7 bases at V and 10 bases at J, with 20 bases in the middle. CDR3 length equals 14 residues. The CDR3 bases are TGTGCCAGCAAAAAGGGGAGGGGAGTGAATCCCCAGCATTTT. As protein: CASKKGRGVNPQHF.

The rearrangement joins TRBV7-2 to TRBJ2-3; 12 nucleotides line up with TRBD2. This CDR3 spans 16 amino acids. The ends lost 6 bases at V and 2 bases at J; junction bases unmatched: 6. Germline V CDR1 and CDR2: SGHTA, FQGNSA. CDR3 region: CASRILAGGPTDTQYF. CDR3 DNA sequence: TGTGCCAGCAGAATACTAGCGGGAGGTCCCACAGATACGCAGTATTTT.

The V and J genes are TRBV19 and TRBJ2-1; 10 positions match TRBD2. J was trimmed by 7 bases and V by 7 bases; bases with no gene match: 4. Germline V gene data show CDR1 as LNHDA and CDR2 as SQIVND (reference sequence). This CDR3 is 13 amino acids long. CDR3 residues: CASTPAGGNEQFF. In DNA form, the CDR3 reads TGTGCCAGTACCCCAGCGGGAGGGAATGAGCAGTTCTTC.

V gene TRBV6-2 or TRBV6-3 combines with J gene TRBJ2-3, with 10 nucleotides matching TRBD2. With 5 bases clipped from V and 2 bases from J, the junction kept 4 bases outside the gene matches. The CDR3 consists of 15 residues. The germline V gene has CDR1 MNHEY and CDR2 SVGEGT. CDR3 sequence reads: CASSPLAGYTDTQYF. CDR3 sequence (DNA): TGTGCCAGCAGTCCACTAGCGGGGTACACAGATACGCAGTATTTT.

The chain combines TRBV5-1 with TRBJ1-3, with D possibly matching TRBD1 (6 bases). The CDR3 covers 16 residues. Germline CDR1 and CDR2: SGHRS and YFSETQ. Trimming took 4 bases from V and 0 from J, leaving 14 bases between them. The CDR3 region is CASSQQGAYSGNTIYF. The CDR3 DNA is TGCGCCAGCAGCCAACAGGGAGCGTACTCTGGAAACACCATATATTTT.

The V gene is TRBV11-2, the J gene TRBJ1-1; D is perhaps TRBD1 (6 bases). Per germline, CDR1 SGHAT and CDR2 FQNNGV. Trimming stripped 0 bases from V and 11 bases from J, with 13 bases between. The CDR3 totals 13 residues. CDR3 in amino acids: CASSLETGSSAFF. The CDR3 nucleotides read TGTGCCAGCAGCTTAGAGACAGGTTCGAGTGCTTTCTTT. Full variable domain (rest looked up from reference TRBV11-2 and TRBJ1-1): EAGVAQSPRYKIIEKRQSVAFWCNPISGHATLYWYQQILGQGPKLLIQFQNNGVVDDSQLPKDRFSAERLKGVDSTLKIQPAKLEDSAVYLCASSLETGSSAFFGQGTRLTVV.

In its sample, this clone was seen a few times. This chain connects TRBV2 to TRBJ2-1; 9 positions agree with TRBD1. With V trimmed by 5 bases and J by 5 bases, 10 bases remained unmatched. There are 16 residues in the CDR3. Germline V CDR1 and CDR2: SNHLY, FYNNEI. CDR3 loop: CASSQPPGQGNNEQFF. CDR3 DNA: TGTGCCAGCAGTCAACCCCCGGGACAGGGAAACAATGAGCAGTTCTTC.

The chain joins TRBV28 to TRBJ2-3, with D perhaps TRBD2 (6 bases). This CDR3 has 13 amino acids. The V end was cut by 7 bases, the J end by 3 bases, with 11 bases between. CDR1 and CDR2 (germline): MDHEN, SYDVKM. This chain's CDR3 is CASMDGGTDTQYF. The CDR3 DNA is TGTGCCAGCATGGACGGGGGAACAGATACGCAGTATTTT.

The gene calls are TRBV4-3 and TRBJ1-1, with 8 positions matching TRBD1. J gave up 9 bases and V 1 base, and 4 bases lay outside the gene matches. Germline CDR1 reads LGHNA; CDR2 reads YSLEER. This CDR3 contains 13 residues. This CDR3 is CASSQVGRGQAFF. The CDR3 nucleotides are TGCGCCAGCAGCCAAGTAGGCAGGGGGCAAGCTTTCTTT.

Only one count was recorded for this clone. The chain uses TRBV7-9 and TRBJ1-1, with D hard to call. Germline loops: CDR1 SEHNR, CDR2 FQNEAQ (reference sequence). Between the trimmed V and J ends, which lost 1 base and 1 base, there was a span of 7 bases. This CDR3 comprises 14 residues. In DNA form, the CDR3 reads TGTGCCAGCAGCTTAGTAGCCCAGAACACTGAAGCTTTCTTT. Protein: CASSLVAQNTEAFF.

This clone was found a few times. V gene TRBV5-4 combines with J gene TRBJ1-2; D unresolved. V shed 2 bases and J shed 1 base, with 9 bases lying between them. Germline V gene data show CDR1 as SGHNT and CDR2 as YYREEE (reference sequence). This CDR3 is built from 14 residues. This chain's CDR3 is CASSFGAINYGYTF. CDR3 DNA sequence: TGTGCCAGCAGCTTCGGAGCTATTAACTATGGCTACACCTTC.

This clone was detected only once. J is TRBJ2-3 and V is TRBV7-2; D remains unclear. The CDR3 has 13 residues. Trimming removed 3 bases from V and 0 bases from J, with 4 bases in between. Germline V lookup: CDR1 SGHTA, CDR2 FQGNSA. CDR3 coding DNA: TGTGCCAGCAGCTTCCTGAGCACAGATACGCAGTATTTT. The encoded protein is CASSFLSTDTQYF.

This chain connects TRBV5-1 to TRBJ2-3; TRBD2 is a possible D gene (6 bases). The CDR3 spans 16 residues. Trimming cost V 0 bases and J 2 bases, with 13 bases left between them. From germline, CDR1 is SGHRS and CDR2 YFSETQ. CDR3 in amino acids: CASSLVAGSFTDTQYF. The CDR3 region has the DNA TGCGCCAGCAGCTTGGTGGCCGGGAGTTTCACAGATACGCAGTATTTT.

This clone was seen a single time. V is TRBV28 and J is TRBJ2-7; 8 positions agree with TRBD2. The CDR3 totals 13 residues. V shed 10 bases and J 4 bases; nucleotides not matched to a gene: 9. CDR1 MDHEN and CDR2 SYDVKM come from the germline V gene. In DNA, the CDR3 is TGTGCCACCCGGACTAGCAAAATGTACGAGCAGTACTTC. As protein: CATRTSKMYEQYF.

In its sample, this clone was seen a few times. The chain uses TRBV27 and TRBJ1-5; 9 bases match TRBD1. The CDR3 has 14 amino acids. Germline V CDR1 and CDR2: MNHEY, SMNVEV (reference sequence). After removal of 8 bases from V and 1 base from J, the junction contained 3 bases not matched to a gene. CDR3 DNA: TGTGCCAGCCGTGGGACAGGGAGCAATCAGCCCCAGCATTTT. Its protein is CASRGTGSNQPQHF.

This rearrangement joins TRBV6-1 to TRBJ1-1; TRBD1 aligns across 11 bases. The CDR3 has 17 residues. V shed 4 bases, J shed 10 bases, and the junction held 17 bases outside the gene matches. CDR1 and CDR2 from the germline V gene are MNHNS and SASEGT. The CDR3 sequence: CASSGRSVGQGARGAFF. The CDR3, as DNA: TGTGCCAGCAGTGGTAGGTCGGTTGGACAGGGGGCTCGGGGAGCTTTCTTT.

A few counts support this clone. V is TRBV6-6 and J is TRBJ2-7; possibly TRBD2 for D (5 bases). V was pared by 7 bases and J by 6 bases, with 19 bases between. The CDR3 covers 14 residues. Germline CDR1 is MNHNY and CDR2 is SVGAGI (reference sequence). This CDR3 is CASKLEGLDLEQYF. CDR3 nucleotides: TGTGCCAGCAAGCTAGAGGGCCTAGATCTCGAGCAGTACTTC.

The chain recombines TRBV6-5 with TRBJ1-2, with 9 bases identical to TRBD1. This CDR3 is 12 amino acids long. J was trimmed by 10 bases and V by 6 bases; bases with no gene match: 6. From germline, CDR1 is MNHEY and CDR2 SVGAGI. In nucleotides, the CDR3 is TGTGCCAGCAGCACCGGGACAGGGTTCTACACCTTC. Protein sequence: CASSTGTGFYTF.

V is TRBV4-1 and J is TRBJ2-3, with 11 bases identical to TRBD1. Germline values: CDR1 MGHRA, CDR2 YSYEKL. This CDR3 contains 15 residues. Trimming cost V 4 bases and J 5 bases; bases outside gene matches: 5. CDR3 coding DNA: TGCGCCAGCAGCCGAGGACAGGGGGCATTAGATACGCAGTATTTT. Translated, it gives CASSRGQGALDTQYF.

In this sample, this clone turned up once. The rearrangement links TRBV9 to TRBJ2-7; 7 bases fit TRBD1. Trimming removed 4 bases from V and 2 bases from J; junction bases left unmatched: 9. Germline V lookup: CDR1 SGDLS, CDR2 YYNGEE. The CDR3 consists of 15 residues. CDR3 DNA sequence: TGTGCCAGCAGCCTTCTAGGGGGCGCGACCTACGAGCAGTACTTC. It specifies CASSLLGGATYEQYF.

The J gene is TRBJ1-1, the V gene TRBV5-1, with 8 bases fitting TRBD1. The CDR3 length is 17 residues. Germline values: CDR1 SGHRS, CDR2 YFSETQ. Trimming at V came to 2 bases and at J to 8 bases, leaving 17 bases not matched to a gene. The CDR3: CASSFLPRTGPSGEAFF. The CDR3 coding sequence is TGCGCCAGCAGCTTTTTACCCCGGACAGGGCCCTCGGGAGAAGCTTTCTTT.

V and J are TRBV20-1 and TRBJ1-2; D call uncertain. This CDR3 has 10 amino acids. Germline V gene data show CDR1 as DFQATT and CDR2 as SNEGSKA (reference sequence). Between the trimmed V and J ends, which lost 8 bases and 4 bases, there was a span of 8 bases. CDR3 nucleotides: TGCAGTACTAACAGCTATGGCTACACCTTC. Protein sequence: CSTNSYGYTF.

The chain employs TRBV9 and TRBJ2-3; D may be TRBD2 (6 bases). From germline, CDR1 is SGDLS and CDR2 YYNGEE. The CDR3 runs to 17 residues. Trimming stripped 0 bases from V and 1 base from J, with 15 bases between. The CDR3 DNA reads TGTGCCAGCAGCGTAGATTCACGCGGGATCCGCACAGATACGCAGTATTTT. It encodes CASSVDSRGIRTDTQYF.